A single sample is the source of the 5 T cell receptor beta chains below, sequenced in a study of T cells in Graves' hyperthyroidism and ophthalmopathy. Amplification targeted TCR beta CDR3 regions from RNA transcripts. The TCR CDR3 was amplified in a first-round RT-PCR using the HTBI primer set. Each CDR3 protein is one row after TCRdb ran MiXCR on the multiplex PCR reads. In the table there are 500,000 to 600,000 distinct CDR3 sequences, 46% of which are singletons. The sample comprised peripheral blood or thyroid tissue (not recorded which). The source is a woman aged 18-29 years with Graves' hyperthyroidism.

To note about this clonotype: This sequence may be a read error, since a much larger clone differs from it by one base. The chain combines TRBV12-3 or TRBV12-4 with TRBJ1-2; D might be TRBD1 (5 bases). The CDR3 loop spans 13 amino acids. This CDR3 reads CASRQAGGDGHTF. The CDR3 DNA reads TGTGCCAGCAGACAAGCCGGGGGTGATGGCCACACCTTC.

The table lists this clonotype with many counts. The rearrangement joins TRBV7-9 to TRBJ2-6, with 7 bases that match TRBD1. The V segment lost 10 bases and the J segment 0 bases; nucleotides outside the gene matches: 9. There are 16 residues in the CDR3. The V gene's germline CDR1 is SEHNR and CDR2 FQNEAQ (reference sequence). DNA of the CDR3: TGTGCCACCAGGGACAGTGGAATCTCTGGGGCCAACGTCCTGACTTTC. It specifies CATRDSGISGANVLTF.

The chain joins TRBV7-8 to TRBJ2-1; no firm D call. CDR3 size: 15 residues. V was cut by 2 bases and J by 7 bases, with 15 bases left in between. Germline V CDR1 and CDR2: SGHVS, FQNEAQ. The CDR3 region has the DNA TGTGCCAGCAGCTTACTTGGCGGAGAAGTTAATGAGCAGTTCTTC. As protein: CASSLLGGEVNEQFF.

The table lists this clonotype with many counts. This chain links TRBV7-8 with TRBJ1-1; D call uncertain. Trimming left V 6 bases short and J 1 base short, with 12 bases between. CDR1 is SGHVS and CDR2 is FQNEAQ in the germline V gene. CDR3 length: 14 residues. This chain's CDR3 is CASSPNEENTEAFF. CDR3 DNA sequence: TGTGCCAGCAGTCCCAATGAGGAGAACACTGAAGCTTTCTTT.

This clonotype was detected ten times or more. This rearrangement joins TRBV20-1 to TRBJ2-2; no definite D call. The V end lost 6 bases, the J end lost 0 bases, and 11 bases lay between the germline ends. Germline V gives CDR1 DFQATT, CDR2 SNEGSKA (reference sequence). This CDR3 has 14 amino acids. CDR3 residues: CSAPTAANTGELFF. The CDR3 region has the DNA TGCAGTGCCCCCACGGCGGCGAACACCGGGGAGCTGTTTTTT.